This T cell receptor (beta chain) was obtained from a study of OX40 agonist ivuxolimab in advanced cancers. For the study in its entirety: The costimulatory receptor OX40 (CD134) was targeted by ivuxolimab, a fully human IgG2 agonistic monoclonal antibody. In the dose-escalation cohort, approximately 82% of patients were male, and the mean age was roughly 60 years, with a range of 23 to 79. Of the roughly 53 patients in dose escalation, about 20 had hepatocellular carcinoma, some 15 had melanoma, 9 had renal cell carcinoma and 9 had head and neck cancer. Partial responses occurred in three dose-escalation patients, of whom one had hepatocellular carcinoma and two had cutaneous melanoma. Intravenous ivuxolimab was administered to patients every 2 weeks at six dose levels: 0.01, 0.1, 0.3, 1.5, 3 and 10 mg/kg. The point of sequencing TCRbeta in the periphery was to test whether ivuxolimab changed TCR sequence diversity and drove clonal T-cell expansion. Patients were allowed to have had prior anti-PD-1, anti-PD-L1 or anti-CTLA-4 therapy, and approximately 37% of the dose-escalation patients had been treated with checkpoint inhibitors. The paper describes the monotherapy dose-escalation part (N of about 55 patients) of the phase I trial of ivuxolimab.

Patients with a history of autoimmune disease or receiving systemic immunosuppression were excluded from the trial. In every dose cohort, peripheral blood was drawn for TCR sequencing at baseline, cycle 4 day 1, and cycle 7 day 1. The samples were taken from a phase I, first-in-human, multicenter, open-label dose-escalation trial of ivuxolimab. Adults with locally advanced or metastatic melanoma, renal cell, hepatocellular, or head and neck squamous cell carcinoma were enrolled in the trial. CD4+ and CD8+ T cells were sorted separately from peripheral blood before TCR sequencing. Inclusive of the bounding cysteine and phenylalanine, the CDR3 is 16 residues long. The kept DNA is CDR3 alone, 48 bases in frame from the first base. V lost 6 bases and J lost 1 base, and the count of bases not matched to a germline gene is 9. In the germline V gene, CDR1 corresponds to SGDLS and CDR2 to YYNGEE. Genomic DNA was isolated from the sorted cells so that the TCRbeta CDR3 region could be sequenced. TCRbeta CDR3 regions were sequenced using the immunoSEQ Assay. Here the immuneACCESS table is served through TCRdb, limited to in-frame sequences with V and J called. Missing clones are a known gap in these copies; in checked studies unresolved V genes cover under half, and the rest lacks a known reason. Recorded for this sample are approximately 40,000 clones; 88% of them occurred a single time. Together, the top ten hold around 13% of the sample.

Summary of the overall study and its limitations: In partial responders in the 0.1-3.0 mg/kg groups, normalized peripheral clonal expansion was found to be among the lowest, especially among CD8+ T cells. Low levels of normalized T-cell clonal expansion were also seen in some nonresponding patients. At doses from 0.1 to 3.0 mg/kg, clonal expansion was seen in both CD4+ and CD8+ blood T cells between baseline and week 6. Antigen specificity was not determined for the clonally expanded peripheral T cells. After ivuxolimab, more expanded clones were found on average in CD8+ T cells than in CD4+ T cells.

In regard to this clone: Its antigen specificity is not known. No base-level quality is on record; no much larger clone is a single base apart.

This specimen was CD4+ or CD8+ T cells sorted from blood, taken in a trial of the OX40 agonist ivuxolimab. The rearrangement combines TRBV9 with TRBJ2-2, and 7 bases in between align with TRBD2. This receptor was identified in an adult with an advanced solid tumor such as melanoma, head and neck, liver or kidney cancer. The CDR3: CASKNGGRGNTGELFF. The nucleotide sequence is TGTGCCAGCAAAAACGGCGGGAGAGGGAACACCGGGGAGCTGTTTTTT.